These 2 T cell receptor beta chains were sequenced from one sample in a study of blood T cell repertoires in COVID-19. TCRdb's copy holds only in-frame clones and misses some; the assay was immunoSEQ multiplex PCR. The sample carries approximately 350,000 clones, 87% recorded once. Input material: peripheral blood. These receptors were taken from a woman between 45 and 65 years old with COVID-19, enrolled during active disease.

The chain is built from TRBV9 and TRBJ1-2; 7 bases are a match to TRBD1. J lost 8 bases, V lost 6 bases, and 13 bases had no gene match. The CDR3 sequence is 14 residues long. CDR1 is SGDLS and CDR2 is YYNGEE in the germline V gene. The CDR3 is CASTEQDRVGGYTF. CDR3 coding DNA: TGTGCCAGCACCGAACAAGACAGGGTCGGAGGCTACACCTTC.

V usage is TRBV2 and J usage is TRBJ2-7, with TRBD2 matching 7 bases. The junction had 5 bases not matched to a gene; V was cut back by 4 bases and J by 11 bases. Germline V gives CDR1 SNHLY, CDR2 FYNNEI. The CDR3 runs to 11 residues. Written as DNA, the CDR3 is TGTGCCAGCAGTGTTGAGCGGGACGAGTACTTC. Translated: CASSVERDEYF.